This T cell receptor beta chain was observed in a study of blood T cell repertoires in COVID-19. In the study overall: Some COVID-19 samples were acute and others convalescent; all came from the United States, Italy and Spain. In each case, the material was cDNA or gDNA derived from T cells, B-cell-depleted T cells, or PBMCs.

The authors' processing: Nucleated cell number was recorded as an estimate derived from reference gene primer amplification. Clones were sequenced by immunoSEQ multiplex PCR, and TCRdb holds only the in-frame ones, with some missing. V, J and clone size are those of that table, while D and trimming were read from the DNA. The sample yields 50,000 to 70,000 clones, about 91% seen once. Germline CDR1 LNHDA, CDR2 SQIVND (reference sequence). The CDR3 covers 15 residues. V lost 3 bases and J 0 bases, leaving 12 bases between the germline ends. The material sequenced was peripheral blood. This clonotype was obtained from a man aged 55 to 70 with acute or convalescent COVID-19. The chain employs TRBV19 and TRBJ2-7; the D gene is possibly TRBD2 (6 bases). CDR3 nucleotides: TGTGCCAGTAGTATTTTCGGGACTCCCTCCTACGAGCAGTACTTC. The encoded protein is CASSIFGTPSYEQYF.